Listed below are T cell receptor beta chains from one sample, sequenced in a study of T cells in Graves' hyperthyroidism and ophthalmopathy. TCRdb re-analysed the multiplex PCR reads in MiXCR, keeping a single row per CDR3 protein. The sample includes fewer than 650,000 distinct CDR3 sequences, roughly 14% of them seen just once. Material for sequencing was blood. Source of these receptors: a woman between 35 and 50 years old with Graves' ophthalmopathy. Both conserved end residues are trimmed from each CDR3. The order of the fields is V gene, J gene, clone size, D gene, CDR3 protein. A D gene is named only where the DNA matches it firmly. Some rows have no size entry. The others give once, few or many, or a class for an expanded clone.

v_call: TRBV12-3/TRBV12-4; j_call: TRBJ2-5; clone_size: many; d_call: .; cdr3_aa: ASSPRGSKTQY
v_call: TRBV19; j_call: TRBJ1-5; clone_size: many; d_call: TRBD1; cdr3_aa: ASSITGGAGQPQH
v_call: TRBV7-2; j_call: TRBJ1-6; clone_size: many; d_call: .; cdr3_aa: ASSLTLVSSYNSPLH
v_call: TRBV5-1; j_call: TRBJ1-1; clone_size: many; d_call: .; cdr3_aa: ASSSGFNTEAF
v_call: TRBV27; j_call: TRBJ1-1; clone_size: many; d_call: .; cdr3_aa: ASSLLGGDTEAF
v_call: TRBV19; j_call: TRBJ1-2; clone_size: many; d_call: TRBD1; cdr3_aa: ASSMDRGGGYT
v_call: TRBV13; j_call: TRBJ2-3; clone_size: many; d_call: TRBD2; cdr3_aa: ASSLGGGSGLADTQY
v_call: TRBV28; j_call: TRBJ2-7; clone_size: many; d_call: TRBD1; cdr3_aa: ASGTGEQY
v_call: TRBV7-8; j_call: TRBJ1-1; clone_size: .; d_call: TRBD1; cdr3_aa: ASSLDQGATEAF
v_call: TRBV7-3; j_call: TRBJ2-1; clone_size: many; d_call: TRBD2; cdr3_aa: ASSGTSGRGNEQF
v_call: TRBV7-3; j_call: TRBJ2-2; clone_size: .; d_call: .; cdr3_aa: ASSWAALPPGELF
v_call: TRBV30; j_call: TRBJ1-2; clone_size: many; d_call: TRBD1; cdr3_aa: AWTTTGTQGYDGYT
v_call: TRBV20-1; j_call: TRBJ2-7; clone_size: many; d_call: .; cdr3_aa: SAAVRYRRTDEQY
v_call: TRBV12-3/TRBV12-4; j_call: TRBJ2-5; clone_size: many; d_call: TRBD2; cdr3_aa: ASSFPGLAGGHETQY
v_call: TRBV11-3; j_call: TRBJ1-4; clone_size: many; d_call: .; cdr3_aa: ASSARRATNEKLF
v_call: TRBV7-2; j_call: TRBJ2-3; clone_size: many; d_call: .; cdr3_aa: ASSLRGGTDTQY
v_call: TRBV11-2; j_call: TRBJ2-5; clone_size: many; d_call: .; cdr3_aa: ASSLYDLQETQY
v_call: TRBV28; j_call: TRBJ2-5; clone_size: many; d_call: TRBD2; cdr3_aa: ASSKASRAGTQY
v_call: TRBV7-2; j_call: TRBJ1-2; clone_size: many; d_call: .; cdr3_aa: ASSRRDYGYT
v_call: TRBV4-1; j_call: TRBJ2-7; clone_size: few; d_call: .; cdr3_aa: ASSQAPGSTYEQY
v_call: TRBV20-1; j_call: TRBJ1-5; clone_size: many; d_call: TRBD1; cdr3_aa: SAPYRGTGGNQPQH
v_call: TRBV27; j_call: TRBJ1-5; clone_size: many; d_call: .; cdr3_aa: ASSLRAGAFFLPQH
v_call: TRBV7-9; j_call: TRBJ2-7; clone_size: many; d_call: .; cdr3_aa: ASSLDDNYEQY
v_call: TRBV20-1; j_call: TRBJ2-7; clone_size: .; d_call: .; cdr3_aa: SAIEYSSSYEQY
v_call: TRBV7-2; j_call: TRBJ2-7; clone_size: many; d_call: .; cdr3_aa: ASSPKGGSRSYEQY
v_call: TRBV7-3; j_call: TRBJ2-2; clone_size: many; d_call: .; cdr3_aa: ASSLLSTGELF
v_call: TRBV7-2; j_call: TRBJ2-2; clone_size: many; d_call: .; cdr3_aa: ASSLDGVTGELF